This TCR beta chain was sequenced in a study of OX40 agonist ivuxolimab in advanced cancers. Study-level information: Treatment of patients was with ivuxolimab, an agonistic anti-OX40 (CD134) antibody.

This CDR3 has 17 amino acids. CDR1 KGHSH and CDR2 LQKENI come from the germline V gene. V lost 2 bases and J lost 0, with 17 bases in between. The data were produced by immunoSEQ multiplex PCR, yet TCRdb's version contains in-frame clones alone and is incomplete. The sample lists about 57,000 clones, under 85% seen once, with 3.1% in the top ten. The source of this sequence is an adult with an advanced solid tumor such as melanoma, head and neck, liver or kidney cancer. The chain links TRBV18 to TRBJ2-7; TRBD1 or TRBD2 may be the D gene (5 bases each). The specimen was CD4+ or CD8+ T cells sorted from blood, collected in a trial of the OX40 agonist ivuxolimab. The CDR3 loop is CASSPNQALGTSYEQYF. CDR3 nucleotides: TGTGCCAGCTCACCAAACCAGGCTTTGGGGACCTCCTACGAGCAGTACTTC.